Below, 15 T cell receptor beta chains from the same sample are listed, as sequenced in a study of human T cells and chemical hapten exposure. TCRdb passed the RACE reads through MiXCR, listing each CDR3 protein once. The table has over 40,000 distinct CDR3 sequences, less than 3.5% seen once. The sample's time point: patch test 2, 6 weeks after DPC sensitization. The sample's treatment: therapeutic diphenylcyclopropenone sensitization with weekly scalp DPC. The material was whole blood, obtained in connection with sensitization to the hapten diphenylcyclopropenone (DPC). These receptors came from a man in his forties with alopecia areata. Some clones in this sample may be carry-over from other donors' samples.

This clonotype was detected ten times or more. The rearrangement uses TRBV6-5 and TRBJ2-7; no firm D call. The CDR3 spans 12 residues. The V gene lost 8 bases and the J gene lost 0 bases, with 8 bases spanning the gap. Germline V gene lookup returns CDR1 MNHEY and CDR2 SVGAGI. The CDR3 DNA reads TGTGCCAGCGGCTCTGTCTCCTACGAGCAGTACTTC. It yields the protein CASGSVSYEQYF.

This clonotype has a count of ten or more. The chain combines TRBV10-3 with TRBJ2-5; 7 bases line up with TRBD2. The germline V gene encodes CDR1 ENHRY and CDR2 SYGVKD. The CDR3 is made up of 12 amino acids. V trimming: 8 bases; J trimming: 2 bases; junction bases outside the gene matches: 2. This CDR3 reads CAIGDYQETQYF. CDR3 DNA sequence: TGTGCCATCGGGGACTATCAAGAGACCCAGTACTTC.

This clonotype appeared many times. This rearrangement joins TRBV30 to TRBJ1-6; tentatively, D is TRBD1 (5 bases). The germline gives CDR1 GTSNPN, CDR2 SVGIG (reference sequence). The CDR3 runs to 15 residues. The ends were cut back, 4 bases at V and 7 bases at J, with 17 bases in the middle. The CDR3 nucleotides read TGTGCCTGGATCTCCCCCGGGACGGGGAATTCACCCCTCCACTTT. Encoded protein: CAWISPGTGNSPLHF.

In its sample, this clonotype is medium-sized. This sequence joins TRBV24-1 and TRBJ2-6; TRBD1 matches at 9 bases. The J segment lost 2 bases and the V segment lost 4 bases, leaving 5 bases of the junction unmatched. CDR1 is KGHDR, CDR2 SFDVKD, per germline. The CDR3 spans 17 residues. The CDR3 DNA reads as TGTGCCACCAGTGAGGGACAGGGCACCCCTGGGGCCAACGTCCTGACTTTC. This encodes CATSEGQGTPGANVLTF.

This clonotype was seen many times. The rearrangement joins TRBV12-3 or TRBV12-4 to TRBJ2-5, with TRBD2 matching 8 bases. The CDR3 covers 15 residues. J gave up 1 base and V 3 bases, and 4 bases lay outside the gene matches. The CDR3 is CASSFLAGPQETQYF. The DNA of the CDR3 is TGTGCCAGCAGTTTCCTAGCGGGCCCCCAAGAGACCCAGTACTTC.

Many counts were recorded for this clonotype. The CDR3 here is CAIKSGQVNTGELFF. The CDR3 DNA is TGTGCCATCAAATCCGGACAGGTGAACACCGGGGAGCTGTTTTTT. The rearrangement uses TRBV10-3 and TRBJ2-2; TRBD1 matches at 7 bases. This CDR3 is 15 amino acids long. Trimming removed 7 bases from V and 1 base from J; junction bases left unmatched: 6. Germline CDR1 reads ENHRY; CDR2 reads SYGVKD.

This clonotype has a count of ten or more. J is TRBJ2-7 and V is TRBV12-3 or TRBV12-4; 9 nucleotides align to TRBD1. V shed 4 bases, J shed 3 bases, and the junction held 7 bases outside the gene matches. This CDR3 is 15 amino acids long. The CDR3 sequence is CASSSGTGRFYEQYF. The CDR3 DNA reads TGTGCCAGCAGTTCCGGGACAGGGCGCTTCTACGAGCAGTACTTC.

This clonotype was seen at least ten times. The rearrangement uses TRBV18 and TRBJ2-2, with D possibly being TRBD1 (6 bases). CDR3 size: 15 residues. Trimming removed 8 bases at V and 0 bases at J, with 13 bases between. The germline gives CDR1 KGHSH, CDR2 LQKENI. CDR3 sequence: CASGQGNANTGELFF. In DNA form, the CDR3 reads TGTGCCAGCGGTCAGGGGAACGCGAACACCGGGGAGCTGTTTTTT.

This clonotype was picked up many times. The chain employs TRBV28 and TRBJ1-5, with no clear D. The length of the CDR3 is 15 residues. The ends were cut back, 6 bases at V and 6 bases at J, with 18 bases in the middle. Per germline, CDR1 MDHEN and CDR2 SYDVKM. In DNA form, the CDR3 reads TGTGCCAGCAGCCCGGCCGAGGGAAGGGTTCAGCCCCAGCATTTT. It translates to CASSPAEGRVQPQHF.

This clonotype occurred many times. The DNA of the CDR3 is TGTGCCAGCAGTTACCTGGCCGGCGCCTACGAGCAGTACTTC. This translates into CASSYLAGAYEQYF. The chain uses TRBV6-2 or TRBV6-3 and TRBJ2-7; no firm D call. The CDR3 runs 14 residues. Germline CDR1 reads MNHEY; CDR2 reads SVGEGT. V dropped 2 bases and J dropped 2 bases, with 10 bases sitting between them.

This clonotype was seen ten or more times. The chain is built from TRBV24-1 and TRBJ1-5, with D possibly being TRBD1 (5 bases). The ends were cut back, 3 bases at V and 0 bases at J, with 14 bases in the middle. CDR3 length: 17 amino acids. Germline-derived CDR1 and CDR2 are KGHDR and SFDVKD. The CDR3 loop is CATSDRGTQYSNQPQHF. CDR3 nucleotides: TGTGCCACCAGTGATCGCGGGACTCAGTATAGCAATCAGCCCCAGCATTTT.

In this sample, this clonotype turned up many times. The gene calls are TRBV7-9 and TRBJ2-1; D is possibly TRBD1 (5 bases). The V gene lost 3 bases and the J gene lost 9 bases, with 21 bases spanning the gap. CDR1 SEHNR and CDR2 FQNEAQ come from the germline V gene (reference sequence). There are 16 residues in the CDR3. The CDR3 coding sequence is TGTGCCAGCAGCTTTATCCCAGGGATGACACTGGGTGAGCAGTTCTTC. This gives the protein CASSFIPGMTLGEQFF.

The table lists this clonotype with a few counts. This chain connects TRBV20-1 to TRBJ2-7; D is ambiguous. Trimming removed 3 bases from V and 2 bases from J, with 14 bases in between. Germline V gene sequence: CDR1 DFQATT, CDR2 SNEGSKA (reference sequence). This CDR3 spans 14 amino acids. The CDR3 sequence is CSARDPLGTYEQYF. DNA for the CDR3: TGCAGTGCTAGGGACCCCCTTGGGACCTACGAGCAGTACTTC.

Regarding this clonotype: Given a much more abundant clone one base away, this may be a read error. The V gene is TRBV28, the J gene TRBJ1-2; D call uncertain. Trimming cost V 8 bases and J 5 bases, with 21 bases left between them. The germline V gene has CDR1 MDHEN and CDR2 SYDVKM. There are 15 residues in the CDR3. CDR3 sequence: CASRGLAGFMYGYTF. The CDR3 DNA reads TGTGCCAGCCGCGGACTTGCGGGGTTTATGTATGGCTACACCTTC.

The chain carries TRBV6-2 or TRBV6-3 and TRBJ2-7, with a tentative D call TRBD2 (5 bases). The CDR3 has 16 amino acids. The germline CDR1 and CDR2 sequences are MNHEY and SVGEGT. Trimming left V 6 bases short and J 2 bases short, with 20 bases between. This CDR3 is CASSLGESTGTYEQYF. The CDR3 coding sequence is TGTGCCAGCAGCCTTGGCGAGTCGACCGGGACCTACGAGCAGTACTTC.